The 5 T cell receptor beta chains presented below share a single source sample, sequenced in a study of blood T cell repertoires in COVID-19. Sequencing was performed with immunoSEQ multiplex PCR; in TCRdb, only in-frame clones are kept and a portion is missing. The sample has 200,000 to 250,000 clones; about 88% are singletons. Sequenced: peripheral blood. Source of these receptors: a man aged 45-65 years with COVID-19, enrolled during active disease.

The chain carries TRBV5-1 and TRBJ2-5, with 11 bases matching TRBD1. V shed 7 bases and J 2 bases; nucleotides not matched to a gene: 7. Germline V gives CDR1 SGHRS, CDR2 YFSETQ. This CDR3 comprises 15 residues. Here the CDR3 DNA reads TGCGCCAGCCAGCGCGGGACAGGGGGACAAGAGACCCAGTACTTC. It translates to CASQRGTGGQETQYF.

The chain is built from TRBV7-9 and TRBJ1-3; TRBD1 is a possible D gene (5 bases). Looked up from germline, CDR1 is SEHNR and CDR2 is FQNEAQ (reference sequence). V lost 6 bases and J 0 bases, leaving 15 bases between the germline ends. CDR3 length: 16 residues. CDR3 protein: CASSPAGGVSGNTIYF. CDR3 in DNA: TGTGCCAGCAGTCCAGCGGGGGGAGTCTCTGGAAACACCATATATTTT.

In this sample, this clone turned up once. The genes are TRBV19 and TRBJ1-5; maybe TRBD1 (6 bases). V lost 7 bases and J lost 7, with 11 bases in between. Per the germline V gene, CDR1 is LNHDA and CDR2 is SQIVND (reference sequence). This CDR3 has 12 residues. CDR3 sequence: CASTARGQPQHF. DNA for the CDR3: TGTGCCAGTACCGCCAGGGGCCAGCCCCAGCATTTT.

V and J are TRBV10-1 and TRBJ1-1, with D perhaps TRBD1 (5 bases). The germline V and J ends were trimmed by 5 bases and 3 bases, with 25 bases remaining between them. Germline V gives CDR1 WNHNN, CDR2 SYGVQD (reference sequence). The CDR3 spans 18 residues. The CDR3 reads CASSITQLGDFVHTEAFF. The CDR3 nucleotides are TGCGCCAGCAGTATAACCCAGCTGGGGGACTTCGTACACACTGAAGCTTTCTTT.

The V and J genes are TRBV9 and TRBJ2-4, with D possibly being TRBD2 (6 bases). CDR1 is SGDLS, CDR2 YYNGEE, per germline. V shed 0 bases and J shed 6 bases, with 10 bases lying between them. The CDR3 sequence is 14 residues long. The CDR3 loop reads CASSVAAGTNIQYF. The CDR3 DNA sequence: TGTGCCAGCAGCGTAGCGGCGGGGACAAACATTCAGTACTTC.